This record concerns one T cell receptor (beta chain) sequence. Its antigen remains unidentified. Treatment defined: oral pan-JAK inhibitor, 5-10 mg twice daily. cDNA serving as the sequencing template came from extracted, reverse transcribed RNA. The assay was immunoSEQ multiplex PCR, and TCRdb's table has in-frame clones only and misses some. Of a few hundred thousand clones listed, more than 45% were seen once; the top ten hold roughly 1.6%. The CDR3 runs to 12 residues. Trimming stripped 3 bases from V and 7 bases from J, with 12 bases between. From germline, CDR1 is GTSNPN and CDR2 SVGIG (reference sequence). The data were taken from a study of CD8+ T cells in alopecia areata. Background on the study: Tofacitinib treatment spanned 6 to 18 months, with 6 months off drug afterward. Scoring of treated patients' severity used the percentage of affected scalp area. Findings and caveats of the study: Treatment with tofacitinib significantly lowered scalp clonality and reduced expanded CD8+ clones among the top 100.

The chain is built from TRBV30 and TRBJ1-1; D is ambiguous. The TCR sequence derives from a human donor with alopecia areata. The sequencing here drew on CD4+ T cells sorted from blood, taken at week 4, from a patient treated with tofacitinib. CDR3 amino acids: CAWRLDESEAFF. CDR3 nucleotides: TGTGCCTGGAGGCTGGATGAGAGTGAAGCTTTCTTT.